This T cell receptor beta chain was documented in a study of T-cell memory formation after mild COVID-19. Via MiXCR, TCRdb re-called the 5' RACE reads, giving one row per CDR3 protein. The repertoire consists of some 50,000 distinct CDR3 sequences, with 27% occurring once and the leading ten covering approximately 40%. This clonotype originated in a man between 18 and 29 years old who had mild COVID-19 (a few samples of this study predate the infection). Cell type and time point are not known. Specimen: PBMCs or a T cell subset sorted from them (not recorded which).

In DNA, the CDR3 is TGCGCCAGCAGCTTGGGACTAGGAGTGTGGGAGTATCGGGGAGATACGCAGTATTTT. Its translation: CASSLGLGVWEYRGDTQYF. This chain joins TRBV10-2 and TRBJ2-3; 8 positions agree with TRBD2. Germline V lookup: CDR1 WSHSY, CDR2 SAAADI. The CDR3 totals 19 residues. V shed 6 bases, J shed 5 bases, and the junction held 22 bases outside the gene matches.